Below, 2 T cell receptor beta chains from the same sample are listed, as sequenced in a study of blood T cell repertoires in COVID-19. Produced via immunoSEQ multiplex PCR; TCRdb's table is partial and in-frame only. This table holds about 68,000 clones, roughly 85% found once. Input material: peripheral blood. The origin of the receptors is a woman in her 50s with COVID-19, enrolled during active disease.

CDR3 coding DNA: TGTGCCAGCAGCTTGAGGACAGACAATCAGCCCCAGCATTTT. Amino acids: CASSLRTDNQPQHF. The rearrangement uses TRBV5-5 and TRBJ1-5; possible D gene TRBD1, 6 bases. Germline-derived CDR1 and CDR2 are SGHKS and YYEKEE (reference sequence). The ends were cut back, 1 base at V and 3 bases at J, with 8 bases in the middle. The CDR3 totals 14 residues.

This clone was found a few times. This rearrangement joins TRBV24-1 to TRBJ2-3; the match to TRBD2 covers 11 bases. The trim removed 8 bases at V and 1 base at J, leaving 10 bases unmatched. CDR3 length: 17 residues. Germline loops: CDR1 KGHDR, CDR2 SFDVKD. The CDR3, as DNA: TGTGCCACCATCGGCCCGGGACTAGCGGATGGCACAGATACGCAGTATTTT. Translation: CATIGPGLADGTDTQYF.